This TCR beta chain appears in the sequencing data of a study of shared clonotypes between healthy human individuals. Looking at the study overall: CD4 naive and CD4 memory each took three plates per donor, while CD8 naive took two and CD8 memory one.

With regard to this clone: The antigen remains undetermined.

This CDR3 has 16 residues. The ends lost 1 base at V and 3 bases at J; junction bases unmatched: 4. Germline V gene lookup returns CDR1 SGHRS and CDR2 YFSETQ. Regarding the study as a whole: Blood alone was sampled, and tissue repertoires likely differ. Non-shared clonotypes showed lower generation probabilities than clonotypes common to all four donors.

Naive CD8 cells comprised CD45RO-negative, CCR7-positively selected cells, excluding terminally differentiated effector memory CD45RA+ cells. Sorted-subset replicate PCRs used approximately 200 ng of genomic DNA. This amount corresponded to 30,000 to 35,000 T cell genomes. Method: immunoSEQ multiplex PCR; TCRdb's copy keeps in-frame clones and lacks some. Counted here are approximately 2,000,000 clones, around 95% occurring once; the ten biggest clones make up more than 1.5%. The source of this sequence is a man aged 18 to 30 in good health. Some clones in this sample may be carry-over from other donors' samples. The chain joins TRBV5-1 to TRBJ1-5; 10 bases line up with TRBD1. Source material: naive CD8+ T cells from PBMCs. DNA of the CDR3: TGCGCCAGCAGCTTGTTCGGGACAGGGGACAATCAGCCCCAGCATTTT. Its protein product is CASSLFGTGDNQPQHF.